This TCR beta chain was obtained from a study of CD8 T cells in ankylosing spondylitis. Study observations and caveats: Past research had described some motif variants in reactive arthritis synovial fluid and blood. Apparently characteristic of ankylosing spondylitis blood was a TCR beta motif (roughly eight highly homologous variants). Reportedly, matched ankylosing spondylitis synovial fluid was significantly enriched for disease-linked clones.

Note on this clonotype: Antigen: not known.

The CDR3 is 12 residues long. Looked up from germline, CDR1 is MNHEY and CDR2 is SVGEGT. The germline V and J ends were trimmed by 5 bases and 6 bases, with 8 bases remaining between them. Scientists made TCR beta libraries using quantitative 5'-RACE with molecular barcodes. TCRdb ran MiXCR on the 5' RACE reads and lists one entry per CDR3 protein. This sample has a few hundred thousand distinct CDR3 sequences; 15% to 20% occur once, and the top ten carry roughly 34%. The V gene is TRBV6-2 or TRBV6-3, the J gene TRBJ2-1; D is uncertain. The origin of this receptor is a male donor with ankylosing spondylitis or in good health (not recorded which). Sequences were obtained from blood, either unsorted or a sorted T cell fraction (not recorded which). CDR3 DNA: TGTGCCAGCAGTGGAATTGGCAATGAGCAGTTCTTC. It translates to CASSGIGNEQFF.